The rows below give T cell receptor beta chains drawn from one sample of a study of tumor-infiltrating lymphocytes in oesophageal squamous cell carcinoma. TCRdb reanalysed the PCR reads using MiXCR and keeps one entry per CDR3 protein. The sample consists of about 3,400 distinct CDR3 sequences, around 15% of them appearing once. Sequenced: esophageal tumor tissue. Every receptor here comes from a male donor with esophageal squamous cell carcinoma. Both conserved end residues are part of each CDR3. The order of the fields is clone size, J gene, CDR3 length, D gene, V gene, CDR3 protein, CDR3 DNA. D genes are given only for firm matches. Size is stated for part of the rows, as once, few or many counts, or as a class when the clone is expanded.

abundance: large; j_gene: TRBJ1-2; len: 14; d_gene: .; v_gene: TRBV7-2; CDR3aa: CASSPTPGSYGYTF; CDR3nt: TGTGCCAGCAGCCCGACTCCAGGGTCCTATGGCTACACCTTC
abundance: few; j_gene: TRBJ2-5; len: 16; d_gene: TRBD2; v_gene: TRBV3-1; CDR3aa: CASSQDRLAGGETQYF; CDR3nt: TGTGCCAGCAGCCAAGATCGGCTAGCGGGGGGAGAGACCCAGTACTTC
abundance: medium-sized; j_gene: TRBJ2-5; len: 11; d_gene: .; v_gene: TRBV20-1; CDR3aa: CSARATETQYF; CDR3nt: TGCAGTGCTAGAGCGACAGAGACCCAGTACTTC
abundance: many; j_gene: TRBJ2-2; len: 15; d_gene: .; v_gene: TRBV6-1; CDR3aa: CASSRGQTNTGELFF; CDR3nt: TGTGCCAGCAGTCGCGGACAGACGAACACCGGGGAGCTGTTTTTT
abundance: medium-sized; j_gene: TRBJ1-1; len: 12; d_gene: .; v_gene: TRBV18; CDR3aa: CASSLQGAEAFF; CDR3nt: TGTGCCAGCTCACTGCAGGGTGCTGAAGCTTTCTTT
abundance: medium-sized; j_gene: TRBJ2-2; len: 16; d_gene: .; v_gene: TRBV12-3/TRBV12-4; CDR3aa: CASSTGAAPNTGELFF; CDR3nt: TGTGCCAGCAGTACCGGGGCAGCCCCGAACACCGGGGAGCTGTTTTTT
abundance: many; j_gene: TRBJ1-2; len: 13; d_gene: .; v_gene: TRBV5-8; CDR3aa: CASSLGMNNGYTF; CDR3nt: TGTGCCAGCAGCCTTGGGATGAACAATGGCTACACCTTC
abundance: many; j_gene: TRBJ1-2; len: 15; d_gene: .; v_gene: TRBV5-5; CDR3aa: CASSLREGRNYGYTF; CDR3nt: TGTGCCAGCAGCTTGCGGGAAGGGCGAAACTATGGCTACACCTTC
abundance: medium-sized; j_gene: TRBJ2-1; len: 15; d_gene: TRBD1; v_gene: TRBV24-1; CDR3aa: CATSDPGQGYNEQFF; CDR3nt: TGTGCCACCAGTGACCCGGGACAGGGATACAATGAGCAGTTCTTC
abundance: .; j_gene: TRBJ1-1; len: 13; d_gene: TRBD1; v_gene: TRBV12-3/TRBV12-4; CDR3aa: CASSSIWDSEAFF; CDR3nt: TGTGCCAGCTCATCGATTTGGGACAGCGAAGCTTTCTTC
abundance: medium-sized; j_gene: TRBJ2-3; len: 16; d_gene: TRBD2; v_gene: TRBV7-9; CDR3aa: CASSLEGRGSGDTQYF; CDR3nt: TGTGCCAGCAGCTTAGAAGGGCGGGGGAGCGGTGATACGCAGTATTTT
abundance: many; j_gene: TRBJ2-3; len: 15; d_gene: .; v_gene: TRBV19; CDR3aa: CASSIKGSGTDTQYF; CDR3nt: TGTGCCAGTAGTATCAAGGGAAGCGGCACAGATACGCAGTATTTT
abundance: many; j_gene: TRBJ2-5; len: 12; d_gene: .; v_gene: TRBV5-1; CDR3aa: CASSLAGETQYF; CDR3nt: TGCGCCAGCAGCTTGGCGGGAGAGACCCAGTACTTC
abundance: large; j_gene: TRBJ2-5; len: 16; d_gene: .; v_gene: TRBV7-8; CDR3aa: CASSLAQAGRRETQYF; CDR3nt: TGTGCCAGCAGCTTAGCGCAGGCGGGAAGACGAGAGACCCAGTACTTC
abundance: medium-sized; j_gene: TRBJ1-5; len: 15; d_gene: .; v_gene: TRBV7-8; CDR3aa: CASSLKLDKGQPQHF; CDR3nt: TGTGCCAGCAGCTTAAAGTTGGACAAAGGCCAGCCCCAGCATTTT
abundance: .; j_gene: TRBJ2-2; len: 16; d_gene: TRBD2; v_gene: TRBV6-2/TRBV6-3; CDR3aa: CASSYFPGGPTGELFF; CDR3nt: TGTGCCAGCAGTTACTTCCCGGGGGGTCCCACCGGGGAGCTGTTTTTT
abundance: medium-sized; j_gene: TRBJ1-3; len: 15; d_gene: .; v_gene: TRBV7-8; CDR3aa: CASRKMQGSGNTIYF; CDR3nt: TGTGCCAGCAGAAAAATGCAGGGCTCTGGAAACACCATATATTTT
abundance: many; j_gene: TRBJ2-1; len: 15; d_gene: .; v_gene: TRBV6-2/TRBV6-3; CDR3aa: CASSLGRRVYNEQFF; CDR3nt: TGTGCCAGCAGTTTAGGACGGAGGGTCTACAATGAGCAGTTCTTC
abundance: medium-sized; j_gene: TRBJ2-3; len: 14; d_gene: .; v_gene: TRBV12-3/TRBV12-4; CDR3aa: CASSSISGPSTQYF; CDR3nt: TGTGCCAGCAGTTCCATTAGTGGTCCTTCAACGCAGTATTTT
abundance: many; j_gene: TRBJ1-4; len: 15; d_gene: .; v_gene: TRBV28; CDR3aa: CASSLVDSYNEKLFF; CDR3nt: TGTGCCAGCAGTTTAGTGGACTCATATAATGAAAAACTGTTTTTT
abundance: many; j_gene: TRBJ1-4; len: 17; d_gene: TRBD1; v_gene: TRBV5-5; CDR3aa: CASSEGTGRQSNEKLFF; CDR3nt: TGTGCCAGCAGCGAGGGGACAGGGCGTCAGTCTAATGAAAAACTGTTTTTT
abundance: .; j_gene: TRBJ2-3; len: 15; d_gene: TRBD2; v_gene: TRBV25-1; CDR3aa: CASSELAGAGDTQYF; CDR3nt: TGTGCCAGCAGTGAACTAGCGGGGGCAGGGGATACGCAGTATTTT
abundance: medium-sized; j_gene: TRBJ1-4; len: 15; d_gene: .; v_gene: TRBV6-1; CDR3aa: CASRGPRITNEKLFF; CDR3nt: TGTGCCAGCAGGGGCCCGAGGATCACTAATGAAAAACTGTTTTTT
abundance: many; j_gene: TRBJ2-7; len: 15; d_gene: TRBD1; v_gene: TRBV5-1; CDR3aa: CASSGRDRGMAEQYF; CDR3nt: TGCGCCAGCAGCGGACGGGACAGGGGGATGGCCGAGCAGTACTTC
abundance: many; j_gene: TRBJ2-5; len: 13; d_gene: .; v_gene: TRBV12-3/TRBV12-4; CDR3aa: CASSFRVQETQYF; CDR3nt: TGTGCCAGCAGTTTTCGTGTGCAAGAGACCCAGTACTTC
abundance: medium-sized; j_gene: TRBJ1-2; len: 14; d_gene: TRBD1; v_gene: TRBV5-6; CDR3aa: CASSLDRVGYGYTF; CDR3nt: TGTGCCAGCAGCCTAGACAGGGTCGGCTATGGCTACACCTTC
abundance: many; j_gene: TRBJ1-1; len: 12; d_gene: .; v_gene: TRBV18; CDR3aa: CASSPVGERAFF; CDR3nt: TGTGCCAGCTCACCAGTTGGGGAGAGAGCTTTCTTT
abundance: many; j_gene: TRBJ1-5; len: 14; d_gene: TRBD1; v_gene: TRBV18; CDR3aa: CASSLGQGDQPQHF; CDR3nt: TGTGCCAGCTCGCTCGGACAGGGAGATCAGCCCCAGCATTTT
abundance: medium-sized; j_gene: TRBJ2-3; len: 15; d_gene: .; v_gene: TRBV11-3; CDR3aa: CASSSFLSGRDTQYF; CDR3nt: TGTGCCAGCAGCTCATTCCTTTCGGGACGGGATACGCAGTATTTT
abundance: .; j_gene: TRBJ2-6; len: 13; d_gene: .; v_gene: TRBV3-1; CDR3aa: CASSFSGANILTF; CDR3nt: TGTGCCAGCAGCTTCTCTGGGGCCAACATCCTGACTTTC
abundance: many; j_gene: TRBJ2-3; len: 14; d_gene: .; v_gene: TRBV6-1; CDR3aa: CASRESPNQDTQYF; CDR3nt: TGTGCCAGCAGAGAAAGCCCAAACCAAGATACGCAGTATTTT
abundance: many; j_gene: TRBJ1-2; len: 11; d_gene: .; v_gene: TRBV27; CDR3aa: CASGTNYGYTF; CDR3nt: TGTGCCAGCGGGACGAACTATGGCTACACCTTC
abundance: .; j_gene: TRBJ2-5; len: 13; d_gene: .; v_gene: TRBV3-1; CDR3aa: CASSPPGQETQYF; CDR3nt: TGTGCCAGCAGCCCCCCAGGCCAAGAGACCCAGTACTTC
abundance: many; j_gene: TRBJ1-1; len: 13; d_gene: TRBD1; v_gene: TRBV20-1; CDR3aa: CSANTGVFTEAFF; CDR3nt: TGCAGTGCTAATACAGGGGTATTCACTGAAGCTTTCTTT
abundance: medium-sized; j_gene: TRBJ1-1; len: 14; d_gene: TRBD1; v_gene: TRBV12-5; CDR3aa: CASGFGDSPREAFF; CDR3nt: TGTGCTAGTGGTTTTGGGGACAGTCCTCGAGAAGCTTTCTTT
abundance: many; j_gene: TRBJ1-2; len: 12; d_gene: .; v_gene: TRBV12-3/TRBV12-4; CDR3aa: CASSLMGYGYTF; CDR3nt: TGTGCCAGCAGTCTCATGGGCTATGGCTACACCTTC
abundance: many; j_gene: TRBJ1-2; len: 13; d_gene: .; v_gene: TRBV11-3; CDR3aa: CASSLGADYGYTF; CDR3nt: TGTGCCAGCAGCTTAGGGGCAGACTATGGCTACACCTTC
abundance: many; j_gene: TRBJ2-7; len: 16; d_gene: TRBD1; v_gene: TRBV6-1; CDR3aa: CASSPQTGGGLLEQYF; CDR3nt: TGTGCCAGCAGTCCCCAAACAGGGGGCGGTTTGTTAGAGCAGTACTTC
abundance: many; j_gene: TRBJ2-1; len: 11; d_gene: .; v_gene: TRBV19; CDR3aa: CASSLGTRQFF; CDR3nt: TGTGCCAGTAGTCTCGGGACGAGGCAGTTCTTC
abundance: .; j_gene: TRBJ2-1; len: 16; d_gene: .; v_gene: TRBV7-8; CDR3aa: CASSTYGRTNTGELYF; CDR3nt: TGTGCCAGCAGCACCTACGGCCGGACAAACACCGGGGAGCTGTACTTC
abundance: many; j_gene: TRBJ2-7; len: 19; d_gene: TRBD1; v_gene: TRBV7-3; CDR3aa: CASSFSPGQGRASPYEQYF; CDR3nt: TGTGCCAGCAGCTTCTCCCCGGGACAGGGAAGGGCCTCACCCTACGAGCAGTACTTC
abundance: .; j_gene: TRBJ2-7; len: 14; d_gene: TRBD1; v_gene: TRBV5-1; CDR3aa: CASSLTRTGGEQYF; CDR3nt: TGCGCCAGCAGCTTGACGAGGACAGGGGGCGAGCAGTACTTC
abundance: few; j_gene: TRBJ2-2; len: 15; d_gene: .; v_gene: TRBV18; CDR3aa: CASSSRPRGTGELFF; CDR3nt: TGTGCCAGCTCTTCAAGGCCCCGGGGGACCGGGGAGCTGTTTTTT
abundance: .; j_gene: TRBJ2-7; len: 15; d_gene: TRBD2; v_gene: TRBV7-6; CDR3aa: CGSSPPSGGAHEQYF; CDR3nt: TGTGGTAGCAGCCCACCTAGCGGGGGGGCCCATGAGCAGTACTTC
abundance: .; j_gene: TRBJ1-1; len: 13; d_gene: .; v_gene: TRBV10-3; CDR3aa: CAIRDNLNTEAFF; CDR3nt: TGTGCCATCAGAGATAATTTGAACACTGAAGCTTTCTTT
abundance: .; j_gene: TRBJ2-1; len: 17; d_gene: TRBD1; v_gene: TRBV2; CDR3aa: CASSEGSLGTGHKEQFF; CDR3nt: TGCGCCAGCAGTGAGGGGAGCCTGGGGACAGGGCACAAAGAGCAGTTCTTC
abundance: medium-sized; j_gene: TRBJ1-4; len: 13; d_gene: .; v_gene: TRBV11-2; CDR3aa: CASSFGVNEKLFF; CDR3nt: TGTGCCAGCAGCTTTGGGGTAAATGAAAAACTGTTTTTT
abundance: few; j_gene: TRBJ1-3; len: 15; d_gene: .; v_gene: TRBV6-1; CDR3aa: CASSRDPRSGNTIYF; CDR3nt: TGTGCCAGCAGCCGGGACCCACGCTCTGGAAACACCATATATTTT
abundance: medium-sized; j_gene: TRBJ2-7; len: 14; d_gene: .; v_gene: TRBV7-2; CDR3aa: CASSLGPSSYEQYF; CDR3nt: TGTGCCAGCAGCTTAGGGCCAAGCTCCTACGAGCAGTACTTC
abundance: .; j_gene: TRBJ2-1; len: 14; d_gene: TRBD1; v_gene: TRBV5-1; CDR3aa: CASSFFRGQGEQFF; CDR3nt: TGCGCCAGCAGCTTCTTCAGGGGGCAGGGTGAGCAGTTCTTC